The sequence of this T cell receptor (beta chain) was determined in a study of T cells in tuberculosis (dated by TCRdb to the late 2010s). About the full investigation: The study combined CD1B tetramers and high-throughput TCR immunosequencing to characterize T cells specific for the mycobacterial lipid antigen glucose monomycolate (GMM). IGRA-negative adolescents, IGRA-positive adolescents with latent tuberculosis and adults with active tuberculosis, approximately 11 per group, were compared in a South African clinical cohort.

Study-level results and caveats: The smaller NN-distances in active tuberculosis patients were driven in part by shorter CDR3-alpha lengths, while the difference seen for TCR-beta was not statistically significant. A classifier using the diverse GMM-specific repertoire reached approximately 89% accuracy (AUROC approximately 0.9), compared with 70% to 75% accuracy using GEM motif frequencies. Clinical samples were selected based on which cryopreserved specimens were available, and the active tuberculosis cases were adults whereas the controls were adolescents. Smaller mean NN-distances to GMM-specific TCRs were observed in active tuberculosis TCR-alpha repertoires than in IGRA-negative controls, suggesting clonal expansion of GMM-specific TCRs.

The immunoSEQ multiplex PCR assay was used to generate TCR libraries, with TCR-beta and/or TCR-alpha/delta assays applied to each sample. The Illumina high-throughput platform was used to sequence the amplified TCR libraries. On the authors' methods: Clustering and dimensionality reduction relied on pairwise TCRdist distances among GMM-specific receptors from T cells that were either sorted ex vivo or expanded in vitro. Each clinical repertoire was scored by mean NN-distance, the average TCRdist to the nearest 10% of tetramer-positive reference sequences. GEM TCR motif frequency was computed as the fraction of unique TCRs matching known GEM sequences by V/J usage and CDR3 length. Active tuberculosis was classified by linear discriminant analysis with leave-one-out cross-validation, implemented in scikit-learn. TCRdb took over this immuneACCESS table, retaining in-frame rearrangements with V and J assigned. Such tables are incomplete; in checked studies, under half of the missing clones stem from an unresolved V gene, and the remainder is unexplained. Clonal size and the V and J genes are those of that table, whereas D and trimming came from the DNA. The sample includes more than 35,000 clones, with about 94% observed a single time. The leading ten clones occupy approximately 7.5% of the sample.

At study entry, adolescents were screened for latent tuberculosis infection by tuberculin skin test and QuantiFERON-TB GOLD In-Tube IGRA. Immunosequencing was performed on unsorted cryopreserved PBMC and covered roughly 100,000 T cells per clinical donor on average. Eleven high schools in the Worcester region of the Western Cape, South Africa, served as enrollment sites for adolescents aged 12 to 18 years. Approximately 10 adolescents infected with M. tuberculosis and about ten uninfected adolescents were chosen and matched for age and sex. For the adolescents, PBMC were isolated by density centrifugation from freshly drawn heparinized blood and then cryopreserved. The CDR3 runs 15 residues from the cysteine to the phenylalanine. Here the CDR3 DNA is all that survives: 45 bases in frame from base 1. The germline V gene supplies CDR1 SGHDT and CDR2 YYEEEE. Trimming takes 4 bases from V and 2 bases from J, and the germline ends sit 14 bases apart.

On this clone: The antigen it binds to is not known. Per-base qualities were not stored, and no clone one base away is much larger.

The receptor was isolated from a donor between 10 and 35 years old with latent tuberculosis or without tuberculosis infection. The chain links TRBV5-6 with TRBJ2-3, with the D gene not clear enough to name. Specimen: PBMCs. The nucleotide sequence is TGTGCCAGCAGCCCCGGGTTCCAACACACAGATACGCAGTATTTT. This sequence encodes CASSPGFQHTDTQYF.